A selection of T cell receptor beta chains follows, all from one sample in a study of human T cells and chemical hapten exposure. TCRdb itself ran the RACE reads through MiXCR, one entry per CDR3 protein. Here the sample spans 95,000 to 150,000 distinct CDR3 sequences, roughly 13% being singletons. Sequences were derived from whole blood, sampled in connection with sensitization to the hapten diphenylcyclopropenone (DPC). All receptors come from a woman younger than 35 with alopecia areata. Some clones in this sample may be carry-over from other donors' samples. The CDR3 runs from the conserved cysteine through the conserved F or W. The D gene is left open where the match is weak. The size field is filled for only some rows; it gives once, few, many or a size class.

TRBJ1-1 | - | TRBV28 | - | TGTGCCAGCAGTTTGTACTCGTGGAGGAACACTGAAGCTTTCTTT | CASSLYSWRNTEAFF
TRBJ1-5 | - | TRBV24-1 | TRBD1 | TGTGCCACCAGTGACACAGGGGGCAGGAATCAGCCCCAGCATTTT | CATSDTGGRNQPQHF
TRBJ1-1 | - | TRBV7-3 | - | TGTGCCAGCAGCTCCTCAATGAACACTGAAGCTTTCTTT | CASSSSMNTEAFF
TRBJ1-5 | - | TRBV7-6 | TRBD1 | TGTGCCAGCAGCATGGGACAGGGGCTTAGCAATCAGCCCCAGCATTTT | CASSMGQGLSNQPQHF
TRBJ2-5 | - | TRBV11-2 | TRBD2 | TGTGCCAGCAGCTTGGGACTAGCGGTTGAGACCCAGTACTTC | CASSLGLAVETQYF
TRBJ1-2 | many | TRBV7-9 | - | TGTGCCAGCAGCTCGGACACTAACTATGGCTACACCTTC | CASSSDTNYGYTF
TRBJ2-1 | many | TRBV7-9 | TRBD2 | TGTGCCAGCAGCCTGACTAGCGGGGGGGCTGGTGAGCAGTTCTTC | CASSLTSGGAGEQFF
TRBJ2-5 | few | TRBV7-3 | - | TGTGCCAGCAGCTTGTCCGGGCGACGAGAGACCCAGTACTTC | CASSLSGRRETQYF
TRBJ2-7 | - | TRBV15 | - | TGTGCCACCAGCCCCATGAGACCAGTCTTCTTCTACGAGCAGTACTTC | CATSPMRPVFFYEQYF
TRBJ2-5 | - | TRBV4-1 | - | TGCGCCAGCAGCCAAGAGAAGTTGGCAAGCCTGCGAGAGACCCAGTACTTC | CASSQEKLASLRETQYF
TRBJ2-7 | many | TRBV20-1 | TRBD1 | TGCAGTGCTACCGGGACAGCTAACGAGCAGTACTTC | CSATGTANEQYF
TRBJ2-7 | - | TRBV29-1 | - | TGCAGCGTAGAACGGGACGGATTTCAGCAGTACTTC | CSVERDGFQQYF
TRBJ2-5 | many | TRBV7-2 | TRBD2 | TGTGCCAGCAGCTTAGTCGGGACTAGCGGGGAGACCCAGTACTTC | CASSLVGTSGETQYF
TRBJ2-7 | many | TRBV5-4 | TRBD1 | TGTGCCAGCAGCCCGGGACAGAGCTACGAGCAGTACTTC | CASSPGQSYEQYF
TRBJ1-4 | few | TRBV19 | - | TGTGCCAGTAGCCCAGTAGGAATAGTCTCAACTAATGAAAAACTGTTTTTT | CASSPVGIVSTNEKLFF
TRBJ2-6 | few | TRBV10-3 | - | TGTGCCATCAGTGAGTCAACAGGGTATGGCTCTGGGGCCAACGTCCTGACTTTC | CAISESTGYGSGANVLTF
TRBJ2-7 | once | TRBV7-9 | - | TGTGCCAGCAGCTCCAGCTTAGACAGCCACGAGCAGTACTTC | CASSSSLDSHEQYF
TRBJ2-2 | - | TRBV28 | - | TGTGCCAGCAGTTTATCTCGTCGGGCAGGGGCGACCGGGGAGCTGTTTTTT | CASSLSRRAGATGELFF
TRBJ1-5 | - | TRBV5-5 | - | TGTGCCAGCAGCATGACAGGCTATAGCAATCAGCCCCAGCATTTT | CASSMTGYSNQPQHF
TRBJ1-1 | many | TRBV12-3/TRBV12-4 | - | TGTGCCAGCAGTTTTTGGGGTACCACTGAAGCTTTCTTT | CASSFWGTTEAFF
TRBJ2-2 | - | TRBV27 | TRBD2 | TGTGCCAGCAGTACACTAGCGGGGTTAACCGGGGAGCTGTTTTTT | CASSTLAGLTGELFF
TRBJ2-1 | many | TRBV29-1 | - | TGCAGCGTTGAAAACGATCGGAGGGGGTCCAATGAGCAGTTCTTC | CSVENDRRGSNEQFF
TRBJ2-7 | few | TRBV7-6 | - | TGTGCCAGCAGCTCAGGTTACCCCCTCGAGCAGTACTTC | CASSSGYPLEQYF
TRBJ1-6 | few | TRBV2 | - | TGTGCCAGCAGTGAAGGGGGAACCAGGGTAAATTCACCCCTCCACTTT | CASSEGGTRVNSPLHF
TRBJ2-1 | many | TRBV7-9 | TRBD2 | TGTGCCAGCAGTGTGCTAGCGGGGGCCCCCTACAATGAGCAGTTCTTC | CASSVLAGAPYNEQFF
TRBJ2-7 | - | TRBV7-9 | TRBD1 | TGTGCCAGCAGCTTAGACCGGGACAGACCACCCTACGAGCAGTACTTC | CASSLDRDRPPYEQYF
TRBJ2-3 | - | TRBV29-1 | - | TGCAGCGGATTCACAGATACGCAGTATTTT | CSGFTDTQYF
TRBJ2-7 | - | TRBV6-2/TRBV6-3 | - | TGTGCCAGCAAGGATACGAGCAGGGCGGTTTACGAGCAGTACTTC | CASKDTSRAVYEQYF
TRBJ1-4 | - | TRBV7-6 | - | TGTGCCAGCAGCGCAAGGTGGGAAAAACTGTTTTTT | CASSARWEKLFF
TRBJ1-4 | - | TRBV4-3 | - | TGCGCCAGCAGCCAAGATGGGTTCGCGGGAACTAATGAAAAACTGTTTTTT | CASSQDGFAGTNEKLFF
TRBJ2-2 | few | TRBV6-5 | - | TGTGCCAGCAGTTACAGGGGCAACACCGGGGAGCTGTTTTTT | CASSYRGNTGELFF
TRBJ1-1 | - | TRBV6-4 | - | TGTGCCAGCAGGTTCACTGAAGCTTTCTTT | CASRFTEAFF
TRBJ1-1 | once | TRBV6-5 | - | TGTGCCAGCAGTTACTCGCCCTTTGGCACTGAAGCTTTCTTT | CASSYSPFGTEAFF
TRBJ1-1 | many | TRBV7-9 | - | TGTGCCAGCAGTCGACTGGACCAGAACACTGAAGCTTTCTTT | CASSRLDQNTEAFF
TRBJ2-1 | - | TRBV19 | - | TGTGCCAGTAGTATTCGGGGACTTAGCTCCTACAATGAGCAGTTCTTC | CASSIRGLSSYNEQFF
TRBJ2-7 | - | TRBV7-2 | - | TGTGCCAGCAGCTTAGCGCGTGGCTACGAGCAGTACTTC | CASSLARGYEQYF
TRBJ2-3 | - | TRBV29-1 | TRBD2 | TGCAGCGTTGGAGAGCGGGGCACCACAGATACGCAGTATTTT | CSVGERGTTDTQYF
TRBJ2-3 | - | TRBV9 | - | TGTGCCAGCAGCGGCGGGAGCACAGATACGCAGTATTTT | CASSGGSTDTQYF
TRBJ2-3 | - | TRBV5-6 | TRBD1 | TGTGCCAGCAGCTTGCGGACAGGCACCACAGATACGCAGTATTTT | CASSLRTGTTDTQYF
TRBJ2-3 | few | TRBV20-1 | - | TGCAGTGCTAGCTGGCCCGGTACAGATACGCAGTATTTT | CSASWPGTDTQYF
TRBJ1-5 | - | TRBV10-3 | - | TGTGCCATCAGCGCAACCTCCGTAGGTCAGCCCCAGCATTTT | CAISATSVGQPQHF
TRBJ1-2 | - | TRBV7-9 | - | TGTGCCAGCAGCTTTATGGACAGTCCACTAGGCTACACCTTC | CASSFMDSPLGYTF
TRBJ1-3 | few | TRBV18 | TRBD1 | TGTGCCAGCTCACAAACCCTCAGGGGGTTCTCTGGAAACACCATATATTTT | CASSQTLRGFSGNTIYF
TRBJ1-2 | - | TRBV10-1 | - | TGCGCCAGCAGTGAGTCCCTCCGGAGTGGCTACACCTTC | CASSESLRSGYTF
TRBJ1-6 | many | TRBV4-3 | - | TGCGCCAGCAGCCAAGCAAGGGGGGTATCACCCCTCCACTTT | CASSQARGVSPLHF
TRBJ2-3 | - | TRBV18 | TRBD2 | TGTGCCAGCTTAATTACTAGCGGAGGCACAGATACGCAGTATTTT | CASLITSGGTDTQYF